The TCR beta chain described here comes from a study of blood T cell repertoires in COVID-19. Study as a whole: The United States, Italy and Spain were the sources of the acute and convalescent COVID-19 samples.

Losses at the gene ends were 2 bases for V and 5 bases for J; bases not matched to a gene: 13. Per the germline V gene, CDR1 is PRHDT and CDR2 is FYEKMQ (reference sequence). The CDR3 has 17 residues. Assay: immunoSEQ multiplex PCR; the TCRdb copy retains only in-frame clones and omits some. Here the sample spans about 150,000 clones, 60% to 85% being singletons. This sequence originates from an elderly man with acute or convalescent COVID-19. The rearrangement uses TRBV13 and TRBJ1-2, with 8 positions matching TRBD1. Sequenced input: peripheral blood. The CDR3 region is CASSLKGGDRKDYGYTF. CDR3 nucleotide sequence: TGTGCCAGCAGCTTAAAAGGGGGGGACAGGAAGGATTATGGCTACACCTTC.